These T cell receptor beta chains were read from a single sample in a study of T cells in Graves' hyperthyroidism and ophthalmopathy. One entry per CDR3 protein results from TCRdb running MiXCR on the multiplex PCR reads. The table lists a few hundred thousand distinct CDR3 sequences, approximately 17% of them singletons. The specimen was blood. These receptors were taken from a young woman with Graves' ophthalmopathy. CDR3s include the opening cysteine and the closing phenylalanine or tryptophan. The D gene is left open where the match is weak. Only part of the rows carry a size: once, few, many, or a class if the clone is expanded.

CDR3: CASSLQGKDNEKLFF; DNA: TGTGCCAGCAGCTTACAGGGAAAGGATAATGAAAAACTGTTTTTT; size: many; V: TRBV7-2; D: .; J: TRBJ1-4
CDR3: CASTSLRLAGGYNEQFF; DNA: TGTGCCAGCACCTCCCTGAGACTAGCGGGAGGCTACAATGAGCAGTTCTTC; size: many; V: TRBV6-1; D: TRBD2; J: TRBJ2-1
CDR3: CASSQDPYSYNEQFF; DNA: TGTGCCAGCAGCCAAGATCCCTACTCCTACAATGAGCAGTTCTTC; size: .; V: TRBV3-1; D: .; J: TRBJ2-1
CDR3: CASSFGVAGGETQYF; DNA: TGTGCCAGCAGCTTCGGGGTAGCGGGAGGCGAGACCCAGTACTTC; size: many; V: TRBV7-3; D: TRBD2; J: TRBJ2-5
CDR3: CASSQTGSTNEKLFF; DNA: TGTGCCAGCAGCCAAACAGGGTCCACTAATGAAAAACTGTTTTTT; size: many; V: TRBV3-1; D: .; J: TRBJ1-4
CDR3: CASTKLAGHTDTQYF; DNA: TGTGCCAGCACTAAACTAGCGGGGCACACAGATACGCAGTATTTT; size: many; V: TRBV28; D: TRBD2; J: TRBJ2-3
CDR3: CASKEGGGDYSNQPQHF; DNA: TGTGCCAGCAAAGAAGGTGGGGGCGACTATAGCAATCAGCCCCAGCATTTT; size: .; V: TRBV6-1; D: .; J: TRBJ1-5
CDR3: CAWSEDPGELNTEAFF; DNA: TGTGCCTGGAGTGAGGATCCAGGGGAGCTGAACACTGAAGCTTTCTTT; size: many; V: TRBV30; D: .; J: TRBJ1-1
CDR3: CASSPWTAENTGELFF; DNA: TGTGCCAGCTCACCGTGGACAGCCGAGAACACCGGGGAGCTGTTTTTT; size: many; V: TRBV18; D: .; J: TRBJ2-2
CDR3: CSARDLAGDYQETQYF; DNA: TGCAGTGCTAGAGATCTAGCGGGGGACTACCAAGAGACCCAGTACTTC; size: .; V: TRBV20-1; D: TRBD2; J: TRBJ2-5
CDR3: CASSIGSGATDTQYF; DNA: TGTGCCAGTAGTATAGGTAGCGGGGCAACAGATACGCAGTATTTT; size: .; V: TRBV19; D: TRBD2; J: TRBJ2-3
CDR3: CASSEKNLTVWSTWKNYTF; DNA: TGTGCCAGCAGTGAAAAAAATTTGACAGTATGGAGTACTTGGAAGAATTACACCTTC; size: few; V: TRBV6-1; D: .; J: TRBJ1-2
CDR3: CASSLSRDRTYEQYF; DNA: TGTGCCAGCAGTTTATCCCGGGACAGAACCTACGAGCAGTACTTC; size: many; V: TRBV27; D: TRBD1; J: TRBJ2-7
CDR3: CAISSGTQGYEQYF; DNA: TGTGCCATCAGCTCCGGGACACAAGGCTACGAGCAGTACTTC; size: many; V: TRBV10-3; D: .; J: TRBJ2-7
CDR3: CASSWGRSYEQYF; DNA: TGTGCCAGCAGCTGGGGACGGTCCTACGAGCAGTACTTC; size: .; V: TRBV5-1; D: .; J: TRBJ2-7
CDR3: CASSRDRGAKAFF; DNA: TGTGCCAGCAGCAGGGACAGGGGAGCGAAAGCTTTCTTT; size: .; V: TRBV5-6; D: TRBD1; J: TRBJ1-1
CDR3: CASSSQGEAEAFF; DNA: TGCGCCAGCAGCTCACAGGGAGAGGCTGAAGCTTTCTTT; size: many; V: TRBV5-1; D: .; J: TRBJ1-1
CDR3: CASRTGLTNQPQHF; DNA: TGTGCCAGCAGAACAGGGTTAACCAATCAGCCCCAGCATTTT; size: many; V: TRBV6-1; D: .; J: TRBJ1-5
CDR3: CVSSVSSGGLLEQYF; DNA: TGTGTCAGCAGCGTATCCTCAGGGGGTCTCCTAGAGCAGTACTTC; size: .; V: TRBV13; D: TRBD1; J: TRBJ2-7
CDR3: CASSLEGRSNQPQHF; DNA: TGTGCCAGCAGTTTGGAGGGAAGGAGCAATCAGCCCCAGCATTTT; size: many; V: TRBV27; D: .; J: TRBJ1-5
CDR3: CATSRVVGEQSYTF; DNA: TGTGCCACCAGCAGAGTAGTAGGGGAGCAGAGCTACACCTTC; size: .; V: TRBV15; D: .; J: TRBJ1-2
CDR3: CAWMTDSGNTIYF; DNA: TGTGCCTGGATGACAGATTCTGGAAACACCATATATTTT; size: many; V: TRBV30; D: .; J: TRBJ1-3
CDR3: CASSLDRLNTGELFF; DNA: TGTGCCAGCAGCTTAGATAGGTTAAACACCGGGGAGCTGTTTTTT; size: many; V: TRBV7-2; D: .; J: TRBJ2-2
CDR3: CASSLLGGDNEQFF; DNA: TGTGCCAGCAGTTTACTAGGGGGGGACAATGAGCAGTTCTTC; size: .; V: TRBV12-3/TRBV12-4; D: .; J: TRBJ2-1
CDR3: CASSTGTSGSPSTEQYF; DNA: TGCGCCAGCAGCACCGGGACTAGCGGGAGTCCATCGACGGAGCAGTACTTC; size: many; V: TRBV5-1; D: TRBD2; J: TRBJ2-7
CDR3: CATTQEAAGRQETQYF; DNA: TGTGCCACCACCCAGGAGGCAGCGGGGAGACAAGAGACCCAGTACTTC; size: few; V: TRBV15; D: TRBD2; J: TRBJ2-5
CDR3: CASSEYGVSQPQHF; DNA: TGTGCCAGCAGCGAGTATGGGGTAAGCCAGCCCCAGCATTTT; size: .; V: TRBV25-1; D: .; J: TRBJ1-5
CDR3: CASSSLWGDYGYTF; DNA: TGTGCCAGCAGCTCCCTGTGGGGCGACTATGGCTACACCTTC; size: many; V: TRBV11-2; D: .; J: TRBJ1-2
CDR3: CAPSQDGQPQHF; DNA: TGTGCCCCCTCACAGGACGGGCAGCCCCAGCATTTT; size: .; V: TRBV6-2/TRBV6-3; D: .; J: TRBJ1-5
CDR3: CASSRDREDTQYF; DNA: TGTGCCAGCAGCCGGGACAGGGAGGATACGCAGTATTTT; size: many; V: TRBV5-6; D: TRBD1; J: TRBJ2-3
CDR3: CSATNRGEKLFF; DNA: TGCAGTGCTACGAACAGGGGAGAAAAACTGTTTTTT; size: many; V: TRBV20-1; D: TRBD1; J: TRBJ1-4